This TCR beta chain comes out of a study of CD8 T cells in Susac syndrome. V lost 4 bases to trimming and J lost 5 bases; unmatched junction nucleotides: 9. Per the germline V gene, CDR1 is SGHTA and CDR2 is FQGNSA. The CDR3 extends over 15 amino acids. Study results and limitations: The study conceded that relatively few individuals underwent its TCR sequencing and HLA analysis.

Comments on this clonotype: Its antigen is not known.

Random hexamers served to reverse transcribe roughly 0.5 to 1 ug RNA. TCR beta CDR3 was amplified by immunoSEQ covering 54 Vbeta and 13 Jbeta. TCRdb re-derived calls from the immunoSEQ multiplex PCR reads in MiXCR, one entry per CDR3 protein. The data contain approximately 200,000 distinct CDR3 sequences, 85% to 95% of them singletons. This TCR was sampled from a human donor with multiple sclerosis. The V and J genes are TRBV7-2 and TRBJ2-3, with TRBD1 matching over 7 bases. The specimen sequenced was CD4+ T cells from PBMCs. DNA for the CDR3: TGTGCCAGCAGCTCCGGACAGGCGGCAGTAGATACGCAGTATTTT. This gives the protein CASSSGQAAVDTQYF. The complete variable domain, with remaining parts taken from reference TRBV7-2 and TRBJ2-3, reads GAGVSQSPSNKVTEKGKDVELRCDPISGHTALYWYRQSLGQGLEFLIYFQGNSAPDKSGLPSDRFSAERTGGSVSTLTIQRTQQEDSAVYLCASSSGQAAVDTQYFGPGTRLTVL.